This TCR beta chain appears in the sequencing data of a study of T cell changes during pregnancy in multiple sclerosis (dated 2019 in TCRdb). In the study overall: The study looked at changes in the T cell repertoire across pregnancy in women with multiple sclerosis.

Library prep was done by the immunoSEQ multiplex PCR assay. TCRdb holds this immuneACCESS table with in-frame rearrangements only. Some clones are missing; in checked studies, unresolved V genes explain under half, and the rest has no known cause. For this sample there are more than 9,000 clones; approximately 90% appear just once. The top ten clonotypes cover approximately 5% of the sample. V is pruned by 7 bases and J by 2 bases, leaving 10 bases of the junction without a gene match. According to the germline V gene, CDR1 reads LGHNT and CDR2 reads FRNRAP. The CDR3 contains 16 residues, cysteine and phenylalanine counted. Only the CDR3 part of the read is kept: 48 bases, read in frame from the first base. A word on this clone: It has no known antigen specificity. The sample holds no much larger clone one base away, and base qualities are not on file.

Source: CD8+ T cells from peripheral blood mononuclear cells, taken in the first trimester of pregnancy. This receptor was taken from a female donor in good health, enrolled as a control in a pregnancy study. Rearrangement joined TRBV12-5 to TRBJ2-1, and 8 junction bases match TRBD2. The sequenced DNA: TGTGCTAGTGCCGGGGGGGGGCAGGGACCCTACAATGAGCAGTTCTTC. Its protein product is CASAGGGQGPYNEQFF.